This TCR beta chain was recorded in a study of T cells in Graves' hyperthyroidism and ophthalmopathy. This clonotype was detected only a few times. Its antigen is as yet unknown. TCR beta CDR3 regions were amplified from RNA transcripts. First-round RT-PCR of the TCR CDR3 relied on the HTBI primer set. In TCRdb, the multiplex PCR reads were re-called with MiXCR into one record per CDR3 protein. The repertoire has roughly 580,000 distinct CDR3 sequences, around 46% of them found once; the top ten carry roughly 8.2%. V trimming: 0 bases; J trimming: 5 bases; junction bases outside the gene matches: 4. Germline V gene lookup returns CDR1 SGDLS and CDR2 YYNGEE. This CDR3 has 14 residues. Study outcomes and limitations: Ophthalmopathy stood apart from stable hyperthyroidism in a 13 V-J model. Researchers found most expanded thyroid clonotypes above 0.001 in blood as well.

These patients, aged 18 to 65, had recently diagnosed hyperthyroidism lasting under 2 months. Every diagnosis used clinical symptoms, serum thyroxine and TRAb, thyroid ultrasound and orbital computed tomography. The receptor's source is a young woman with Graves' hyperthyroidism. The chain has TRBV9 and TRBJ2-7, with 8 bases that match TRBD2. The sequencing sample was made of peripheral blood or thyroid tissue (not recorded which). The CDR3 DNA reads TGTGCCAGCAGCGTAGGAACTAGCGGACACGAGCAGTACTTC. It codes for CASSVGTSGHEQYF.